This T cell receptor (beta chain) appears in the sequencing data of a study of cytomegalovirus exposure and HLA in healthy donors. This clone was counted between two and nine times. This CDR3 contains 12 residues. Trimming took 2 bases from V and 5 from J, leaving 7 bases between them. Germline V CDR1 and CDR2: SQVTM, ANQGSEA. In the PCR, 60 Vbeta and 13 Jbeta primers were used. This table comes from immunoSEQ multiplex PCR, and its TCRdb copy is limited to in-frame clones, with some not included. The sample carries 150,000 to 200,000 clones, 70% to 80% recorded once. The receptor comes from a woman between 40 and 50 years old in good health and CMV-seronegative. Specimen: PBMCs. V is TRBV29-1 and J is TRBJ2-1; the D is unclear. CDR3 sequence: CSVEQGDNEQFF. The CDR3 region has the DNA TGCAGCGTTGAACAAGGAGACAATGAGCAGTTCTTC.